The 4 T cell receptor beta chains listed next were all sequenced from one sample in a study of identical twins. TCRdb fed the 5' RACE reads into MiXCR, producing one record per CDR3 protein. Of some 270,000 distinct CDR3 sequences listed, roughly 8% are singletons. This same sample was also part of a study on yellow fever vaccine responses in identical twins.

The sample comprised CD8+ T cells sorted from blood. Receptors were obtained from a young woman in good health.

This clonotype was seen only a few times. The CDR3 here is CASSRQFF. The DNA for the CDR3 is TGCGCCAGCAGCCGACAGTTCTTC. The chain links TRBV4-1 to TRBJ2-1; D gene unclear. The CDR3 sequence is 8 residues long. Trimming removed 4 bases from V and 13 bases from J, with 2 bases in between. CDR1 is MGHRA and CDR2 is YSYEKL in the germline V gene.

This clonotype was seen more than once but under ten times. The rearrangement joins TRBV28 to TRBJ2-3, with 13 nucleotides matching TRBD2. This CDR3 is built from 16 residues. J gave up 5 bases and V 5 bases, and 7 bases lay outside the gene matches. Germline lookup yields CDR1 MDHEN and CDR2 SYDVKM. The CDR3 nucleotides are TGTGCCAGCAGTCCCTACCGGACTAGCGGGAGAGATACGCAGTATTTT. As protein: CASSPYRTSGRDTQYF.

The chain carries TRBV12-3 or TRBV12-4 and TRBJ1-2; the D gene is possibly TRBD1 (6 bases). This CDR3 spans 13 amino acids. The V and J ends lost 7 bases and 4 bases respectively, with 13 bases between them. CDR3 nucleotides: TGTGCCAGCAAAATTACAGGGCGCTATGGCTACACCTTC. Its translation is CASKITGRYGYTF.

This clonotype was recorded many times. This chain connects TRBV10-3 to TRBJ2-3; D remains unclear. The ends were cut back, 0 bases at V and 10 bases at J, with 11 bases in the middle. The CDR3 has 13 residues. Germline lookup yields CDR1 ENHRY and CDR2 SYGVKD. The CDR3 here is CAISESNTGAQYF. The CDR3 coding sequence is TGTGCCATCAGTGAGTCGAATACGGGCGCGCAGTATTTT.